The 15 T cell receptor beta chains listed next were all sequenced from one sample in a study of cytomegalovirus exposure and HLA in healthy donors. This table comes from immunoSEQ multiplex PCR, and its TCRdb copy is limited to in-frame clones, with some not included. The sample includes around 61,000 clones, approximately 90% of them seen just once. The specimen sequenced was PBMCs. These receptors originate from a man between 18 and 35 years old in good health and CMV-seronegative.

The genes are TRBV28 and TRBJ1-2, with D possibly matching TRBD1 (6 bases). Deletions cut 6 bases from V and 4 bases from J, with 9 bases between. Germline lookup yields CDR1 MDHEN and CDR2 SYDVKM. The CDR3 has 12 amino acids. The CDR3 spells CASRPTGYGYTF. The CDR3 DNA sequence: TGTGCCAGCAGGCCGACAGGCTATGGCTACACCTTC.

The chain has TRBV5-6 and TRBJ1-2, with D perhaps TRBD1 (6 bases). V lost 4 bases and J lost 8, with 18 bases in between. The CDR3 spans 14 residues. Germline CDR1 and CDR2: SGHDT and YYEEEE. This CDR3 is CASSLGAGPGGYTF. The CDR3 DNA reads as TGTGCCAGCAGCCTGGGGGCAGGGCCCGGGGGCTACACCTTC. Complete variable domain (other parts from reference TRBV5-6 and TRBJ1-2): DAGVTQSPTHLIKTRGQQVTLRCSPKSGHDTVSWYQQALGQGPQFIFQYYEEEERQRGNFPDRFSGHQFPNYSSELNVNALLLGDSALYLCASSLGAGPGGYTFGSGTRLTVV.

V usage is TRBV28 and J usage is TRBJ1-2, with 7 bases matching TRBD1. The trim removed 8 bases at V and 7 bases at J, leaving 7 bases unmatched. The CDR3 has 12 residues. CDR1 is MDHEN and CDR2 is SYDVKM in the germline V gene. CDR3 protein: CASRSQGIGYTF. The CDR3 bases are TGTGCCAGCCGATCACAGGGGATTGGCTACACCTTC.

The chain recombines TRBV19 with TRBJ2-1, with TRBD1 identical over 9 bases. The germline CDR1 and CDR2 sequences are LNHDA and SQIVND (reference sequence). The CDR3 sequence is 15 residues long. The trim removed 3 bases at V and 4 bases at J, leaving 4 bases unmatched. Written as DNA, the CDR3 is TGTGCCAGTAGTATGGACAGGGGAGGTTACAATGAGCAGTTCTTC. Translated: CASSMDRGGYNEQFF.

The chain employs TRBV5-6 and TRBJ1-1, with TRBD1 matching 10 bases. CDR3 length: 17 amino acids. CDR1 is SGHDT, CDR2 YYEEEE, per germline. Trimming removed 3 bases from V and 4 bases from J; junction bases left unmatched: 12. CDR3 bases: TGTGCCAGCAGCTCAAGGTATGGGGACAGGGGATTCACTGAAGCTTTCTTT. This gives the protein CASSSRYGDRGFTEAFF.

In DNA, the CDR3 is TGTGCCAGCAGTAGGGCGGGAGATAGCACAGATACGCAGTATTTT. Encoded protein: CASSRAGDSTDTQYF. The J gene is TRBJ2-3, the V gene TRBV2; 7 bases agree with TRBD2. CDR3 length: 15 residues. In germline, CDR1 is SNHLY, CDR2 FYNNEI. With 5 bases clipped from V and 0 bases from J, the junction kept 5 bases outside the gene matches. The full variable domain, with the rest looked up from reference TRBV2 and TRBJ2-3, is EPEVTQTPSHQVTQMGQEVILRCVPISNHLYFYWYRQILGQKVEFLVSFYNNEISEKSEIFDDQFSVERPDGSNFTLKIRSTKLEDSAMYFCASSRAGDSTDTQYFGPGTRLTVL.

The chain recombines TRBV9 with TRBJ1-1; maybe TRBD1 (6 bases). Looked up from germline, CDR1 is SGDLS and CDR2 is YYNGEE. V shed 1 base and J shed 7 bases, with 29 bases lying between them. The CDR3 covers 19 residues. The DNA of the CDR3 is TGTGCCAGCAGCGTACATACAGGGATGAGGGTGGTTGGGGGCCTTGAAGCTTTCTTT. It encodes CASSVHTGMRVVGGLEAFF.

The J gene is TRBJ2-3, the V gene TRBV29-1, with 12 bases lining up with TRBD2. The length of the CDR3 is 16 residues. V shed 5 bases, J shed 0 bases, and the junction held 6 bases outside the gene matches. Germline-derived CDR1 and CDR2 are SQVTM and ANQGSEA. The CDR3: CSVTGLAGSSTDTQYF. The CDR3, as DNA: TGCAGCGTTACAGGACTAGCGGGGAGTAGCACAGATACGCAGTATTTT.

J is TRBJ2-3 and V is TRBV9; tentative D call: TRBD2 (6 bases). Germline loops: CDR1 SGDLS, CDR2 YYNGEE. Trimming stripped 3 bases from V and 1 base from J, with 15 bases between. This CDR3 comprises 16 residues. CDR3 DNA: TGTGCCAGCAGCGCCGCGAGCGGGCCAGGCACAGATACGCAGTATTTT. Translating gives CASSAASGPGTDTQYF.

The chain couples TRBV2 to TRBJ2-3, with 7 bases aligning to TRBD2. Trimming cost V 6 bases and J 4 bases; bases outside gene matches: 13. The CDR3 extends over 16 amino acids. Germline CDR1 reads SNHLY; CDR2 reads FYNNEI. In DNA form, the CDR3 reads TGTGCCAGCAGCCTTCCATGGGGGAGGGCGGCAGATACGCAGTATTTT. This codes for CASSLPWGRAADTQYF.

This chain uses TRBV11-2 with TRBJ2-7; 12 nucleotides line up with TRBD1. The V gene end was trimmed by 6 bases and the J gene end by 5 bases; junction bases not matched to a gene: 5. The germline V gene encodes CDR1 SGHAT and CDR2 FQNNGV. This CDR3 contains 14 residues. CDR3 bases: TGTGCCAGCAGAGGGACAGGGGGCCACAACGAGCAGTACTTC. It encodes CASRGTGGHNEQYF.

This clone was seen more than once but under ten times. The identical CDR3 is also encoded by other nucleotide sequences in the sample. The genes are TRBV28 and TRBJ2-1; 9 bases align to TRBD2. This CDR3 is built from 16 residues. The V segment lost 2 bases and the J segment 4 bases; nucleotides outside the gene matches: 6. Germline CDR1 and CDR2: MDHEN and SYDVKM. Here the CDR3 DNA reads TGTGCCAGCAGTTTAATTACTAGCGGGTCATACAATGAGCAGTTCTTC. Protein: CASSLITSGSYNEQFF.

This clone came up once. The V gene is TRBV5-1, the J gene TRBJ2-5; 7 bases line up with TRBD1. CDR1 is SGHRS and CDR2 is YFSETQ in the germline V gene. Trimming took 4 bases from V and 5 from J; bases not matched to a gene: 5. The CDR3 covers 13 residues. DNA of the CDR3: TGCGCCAGCAGCGAAGGGACAGATGAGACCCAGTACTTC. Its protein product is CASSEGTDETQYF. The variable domain in full, completed from reference TRBV5-1 and TRBJ2-5, reads KAGVTQTPRYLIKTRGQQVTLSCSPISGHRSVSWYQQTPGQGLQFLFEYFSETQRNKGNFPGRFSGRQFSNSRSEMNVSTLELGDSALYLCASSEGTDETQYFGPGTRLLVL.

This rearrangement joins TRBV4-1 to TRBJ1-1, with TRBD1 matching 7 bases. CDR3 size: 15 residues. The V gene end was trimmed by 0 bases and the J gene end by 5 bases; junction bases not matched to a gene: 6. Germline V gives CDR1 MGHRA, CDR2 YSYEKL. The CDR3 sequence: CASSQEEGARTEAFF. The CDR3 nucleotides are TGCGCCAGCAGCCAAGAAGAGGGGGCGCGAACTGAAGCTTTCTTT.

V is TRBV5-4 and J is TRBJ2-3; TRBD2 might be the D (5 bases). This CDR3 comprises 15 residues. The V end was cut by 6 bases, the J end by 3 bases, with 17 bases between. Germline V lookup: CDR1 SGHNT, CDR2 YYREEE (reference sequence). This chain's CDR3 is CASTLVGSATDTQYF. DNA of the CDR3: TGTGCCAGCACCCTGGTGGGGAGCGCAACAGATACGCAGTATTTT.